This is a list of T cell receptor beta chains from one sample in a study of tumor and adjacent non-tumor tissue in lung cancer. TCRdb passed the multiplex PCR reads through MiXCR, listing each CDR3 protein once. In the table there are some 200,000 distinct CDR3 sequences, roughly 70% of which are singletons. Input material: lung tumor tissue. The receptors derive from a man aged 60 to 69 with non-small cell lung cancer. CDR3s include the opening cysteine and the closing phenylalanine or tryptophan. A D gene is named only where the DNA matches it firmly. The size of a clone is reported for some rows only, either as once, few or many, or as a class for expanded clones.

CDR3aa: CSASRGLNYGYNF
CDR3nt: TGCAGTGCCTCGAGGGGTTTAAACTATGGCTACAACTTC
len: 13
v_gene: TRBV20-1
j_gene: TRBJ1-2
abundance: .
d_gene: .

CDR3aa: CASSLGGRGGNEQFF
CDR3nt: TGTGCCAGCAGCTTGGGGGGTAGAGGCGGGAATGAGCAGTTCTTC
len: 15
v_gene: TRBV7-9
j_gene: TRBJ2-1
abundance: many
d_gene: .

CDR3aa: CASGPGLSDRGDEQFF
CDR3nt: TGTGCTAGTGGCCCCGGCCTATCGGACAGGGGCGATGAGCAGTTCTTC
len: 16
v_gene: TRBV12-5
j_gene: TRBJ2-1
abundance: .
d_gene: TRBD1

CDR3aa: CASSYAGTNYEQYF
CDR3nt: TGCGCCAGCAGCTACGCCGGGACAAACTACGAGCAGTACTTC
len: 14
v_gene: TRBV5-1
j_gene: TRBJ2-7
abundance: .
d_gene: .

CDR3aa: CASIHGDRAVNEQFF
CDR3nt: TGTGCCAGCATCCATGGGGACAGGGCTGTGAATGAGCAGTTCTTC
len: 15
v_gene: TRBV4-2
j_gene: TRBJ2-1
abundance: .
d_gene: TRBD1

CDR3aa: CASSPTRGSTDTQYF
CDR3nt: TGTGCCAGCAGCCCCACCAGGGGCAGCACAGATACGCAGTATTTT
len: 15
v_gene: TRBV6-5
j_gene: TRBJ2-3
abundance: few
d_gene: .

CDR3aa: CASREQGSSSGIIIYF
CDR3nt: TGTGCCAGCAGAGAACAGGGGTCGAGCTCTGGAATCATCATATATTTT
len: 16
v_gene: TRBV11-2
j_gene: TRBJ1-3
abundance: .
d_gene: TRBD1

CDR3aa: CASSTRTGELETQYF
CDR3nt: TGTGCCAGCAGTACCCGGACAGGGGAACTGGAGACCCAGTACTTC
len: 15
v_gene: TRBV6-2/TRBV6-3
j_gene: TRBJ2-5
abundance: .
d_gene: TRBD1

CDR3aa: CASSFPNGGIDEQFF
CDR3nt: TGTGCCAGCAGTTTCCCCAATGGGGGGATCGATGAGCAGTTCTTC
len: 15
v_gene: TRBV12-3/TRBV12-4
j_gene: TRBJ2-1
abundance: few
d_gene: .

CDR3aa: CASSLLRVDEKFF
CDR3nt: TGTGCCAGCAGCTTACTAAGGGTAGATGAGAAGTTCTTC
len: 13
v_gene: TRBV11-3
j_gene: TRBJ2-1
abundance: .
d_gene: .

CDR3aa: CASSLRSTDAQYF
CDR3nt: TGTGCCAGCAGCCTACGGAGCACAGATGCGCAGTATTTT
len: 13
v_gene: TRBV11-1
j_gene: TRBJ2-3
abundance: .
d_gene: .

CDR3aa: CASSEGDGARGGYIF
CDR3nt: TGTGCCAGCAGCGAAGGGGACGGGGCTCGGGGGGGCTACATCTTC
len: 15
v_gene: TRBV11-2
j_gene: TRBJ1-2
abundance: .
d_gene: .

CDR3aa: CASGAPSTDTQYF
CDR3nt: TGTGCCTCGGGGGCCCCAAGCACAGATACGCAGTATTTT
len: 13
v_gene: TRBV6-1
j_gene: TRBJ2-3
abundance: many
d_gene: .

CDR3aa: CAGSQDGLADSAKNIQYF
CDR3nt: TGCGCCGGTAGCCAAGATGGACTAGCGGATTCAGCCAAGAACATTCAGTACTTC
len: 18
v_gene: TRBV4-3
j_gene: TRBJ2-4
abundance: .
d_gene: TRBD2

CDR3aa: CASSLNWGNTGELFF
CDR3nt: TGCGCCAGCAGCTTGAACTGGGGGAACACCGGGGAGCTGTTTTTT
len: 15
v_gene: TRBV5-1
j_gene: TRBJ2-2
abundance: few
d_gene: .

CDR3aa: CANSLGWSQESQYF
CDR3nt: TGTGCCAACAGCCTAGGTTGGAGTCAAGAGAGCCAGTACTTC
len: 14
v_gene: TRBV11-1
j_gene: TRBJ2-5
abundance: few
d_gene: .

CDR3aa: CASSPRGGSYNEQFF
CDR3nt: TGCGCCAGCAGCCCGAGGGGAGGTTCCTACAATGAGCAGTTCTTC
len: 15
v_gene: TRBV4-1
j_gene: TRBJ2-1
abundance: .
d_gene: .

CDR3aa: CASNLGRNPFYNEHFF
CDR3nt: TGTGCCAGCAACCTCGGACGGAACCCCTTCTACAATGAGCATTTCTTC
len: 16
v_gene: TRBV11-2
j_gene: TRBJ2-1
abundance: .
d_gene: .

CDR3aa: CSSTPTAPNYGYTF
CDR3nt: TGCAGTTCTACCCCGACAGCACCCAACTATGGCTACACCTTC
len: 14
v_gene: TRBV20-1
j_gene: TRBJ1-2
abundance: .
d_gene: .

CDR3aa: CASSLMVSLNTGGLFF
CDR3nt: TGCGCCAGCAGCTTGATGGTCAGCCTGAACACCGGGGGGCTGTTTTTT
len: 16
v_gene: TRBV5-1
j_gene: TRBJ2-2
abundance: .
d_gene: .

CDR3aa: CRARDGQRGTEAFF
CDR3nt: TGCCGTGCTAGAGATGGACAGCGGGGGACTGAAGCTTTCTTT
len: 14
v_gene: TRBV20-1
j_gene: TRBJ1-1
abundance: once
d_gene: .

CDR3aa: CASSREVAGDQETQHF
CDR3nt: TGTGCCAGCAGTCGCGAGGTAGCGGGGGATCAAGAGACGCAGCACTTC
len: 16
v_gene: TRBV5-4
j_gene: TRBJ2-5
abundance: .
d_gene: TRBD2

CDR3aa: CSVEHPEGGRGAKNVQYF
CDR3nt: TGCAGTGTTGAACACCCGGAGGGGGGCAGGGGGGCCAAAAACGTTCAGTACTTC
len: 18
v_gene: TRBV29-1
j_gene: TRBJ2-4
abundance: .
d_gene: .

CDR3aa: CVSSPGLMYGYTF
CDR3nt: TGTGTCAGCAGCCCGGGTCTCATGTATGGCTACACCTTC
len: 13
v_gene: TRBV11-2
j_gene: TRBJ1-2
abundance: few
d_gene: .

CDR3aa: CASSISSGGSTDKQYF
CDR3nt: TGCGCCAGCAGCATTTCTAGCGGGGGAAGCACAGATAAGCAGTATTTT
len: 16
v_gene: TRBV5-1
j_gene: TRBJ2-3
abundance: .
d_gene: TRBD2

CDR3aa: CAGSPTTIYEQYF
CDR3nt: TGTGCCGGCAGCCCCACTACGATCTACGAGCAGTACTTC
len: 13
v_gene: TRBV7-9
j_gene: TRBJ2-7
abundance: .
d_gene: .

CDR3aa: CASSLNRATDTQYF
CDR3nt: TGTGCCAGCAGTTTAAACAGAGCCACAGATACGCAGTATTTT
len: 14
v_gene: TRBV12-3/TRBV12-4
j_gene: TRBJ2-3
abundance: many
d_gene: .

CDR3aa: CASHRGERNYNEQFF
CDR3nt: TGTGCTAGTCATCGAGGTGAGAGGAACTACAATGAGCAGTTCTTC
len: 15
v_gene: TRBV12-5
j_gene: TRBJ2-1
abundance: few
d_gene: .

CDR3aa: CASARDETEAFF
CDR3nt: TGCGCCAGCGCGAGGGATGAGACTGAAGCTTTCTTT
len: 12
v_gene: TRBV4-3
j_gene: TRBJ1-1
abundance: .
d_gene: .

CDR3aa: CASSEDRRQKKLFF
CDR3nt: TGTGCCAGCAGCGAGGACAGGCGGCAAAAAAAACTGTTTTTT
len: 14
v_gene: TRBV6-5
j_gene: TRBJ1-4
abundance: .
d_gene: TRBD1

CDR3aa: CANSQDDVGRRTQYF
CDR3nt: TGTGCCAACAGCCAAGATGATGTGGGCAGGCGTACGCAGTATTTT
len: 15
v_gene: TRBV4-2
j_gene: TRBJ2-3
abundance: .
d_gene: .

CDR3aa: CSARSSGGASDTQYF
CDR3nt: TGCAGTGCTAGGTCTAGCGGGGGGGCCTCAGATACGCAGTATTTT
len: 15
v_gene: TRBV20-1
j_gene: TRBJ2-3
abundance: many
d_gene: TRBD2

CDR3aa: CANSSGPYSSPLHF
CDR3nt: TGTGCCAACAGTTCGGGACCTTATAGTTCACCCCTCCACTTT
len: 14
v_gene: TRBV6-1
j_gene: TRBJ1-6
abundance: once
d_gene: .

CDR3aa: CVTSDRKSSDTQYF
CDR3nt: TGTGTCACCAGTGATCGCAAGTCCTCAGATACGCAGTATTTT
len: 14
v_gene: TRBV24-1
j_gene: TRBJ2-3
abundance: .
d_gene: .

CDR3aa: CASSFRPTSASGKLFF
CDR3nt: TGTGCCAGCAGTTTTCGACCGACTAGCGCCTCCGGGAAGCTGTTTTTT
len: 16
v_gene: TRBV4-2
j_gene: TRBJ2-2
abundance: .
d_gene: TRBD2

CDR3aa: CNVGHRDRGFDTEAFF
CDR3nt: TGCAACGTCGGGCACCGGGACAGGGGTTTCGACACTGAAGCTTTCTTT
len: 16
v_gene: TRBV29-1
j_gene: TRBJ1-1
abundance: .
d_gene: TRBD1

CDR3aa: CASSESGTSAYEQYF
CDR3nt: TGTGCCAGCAGTGAGTCCGGGACTAGCGCGTACGAGCAGTACTTC
len: 15
v_gene: TRBV6-1
j_gene: TRBJ2-7
abundance: many
d_gene: TRBD2

CDR3aa: CAISDATGTSEKLFF
CDR3nt: TGTGCCATCAGTGACGCCACAGGTACTTCAGAAAAACTGTTTTTT
len: 15
v_gene: TRBV10-3
j_gene: TRBJ1-4
abundance: .
d_gene: .

CDR3aa: CASSSVGGNTEASF
CDR3nt: TGTGCCAGCAGCTCCGTGGGGGGGAACACTGAAGCTTCCTTT
len: 14
v_gene: TRBV4-2
j_gene: TRBJ1-1
abundance: .
d_gene: .

CDR3aa: CACSYLLGLAELPTDTQYF
CDR3nt: TGTGCCTGCAGTTACCTATTGGGATTAGCGGAACTTCCCACAGATACGCAGTATTTT
len: 19
v_gene: TRBV6-5
j_gene: TRBJ2-3
abundance: .
d_gene: .

CDR3aa: CATSDVQTQYF
CDR3nt: TGTGCCACCAGTGATGTGCAGACCCAGTACTTC
len: 11
v_gene: TRBV24-1
j_gene: TRBJ2-5
abundance: .
d_gene: .

CDR3aa: CASSPRRQINYGYTF
CDR3nt: TGTGCCAGCAGTCCCCGGAGACAAATTAACTATGGCTACACCTTC
len: 15
v_gene: TRBV11-3
j_gene: TRBJ1-2
abundance: .
d_gene: .

CDR3aa: CASSLHVKGDIQYF
CDR3nt: TGTGCCAGCAGTTTGCACGTCAAGGGGGACATTCAGTACTTC
len: 14
v_gene: TRBV27
j_gene: TRBJ2-4
abundance: .
d_gene: .

CDR3aa: CARSLAFGGADTQYF
CDR3nt: TGTGCCAGAAGCTTGGCCTTCGGGGGGGCAGATACGCAGTATTTT
len: 15
v_gene: TRBV5-4
j_gene: TRBJ2-3
abundance: .
d_gene: TRBD2

CDR3aa: CASSSHGRFNEQFF
CDR3nt: TGTGCCAGTAGCTCCCACGGTCGGTTCAATGAGCAGTTCTTC
len: 14
v_gene: TRBV5-8
j_gene: TRBJ2-1
abundance: few
d_gene: .

CDR3aa: CASSFLGSEQYF
CDR3nt: TGTGCCAGCAGTTTTCTGGGAAGCGAGCAGTACTTC
len: 12
v_gene: TRBV28
j_gene: TRBJ2-7
abundance: once
d_gene: .

CDR3aa: CAWTRENTDAQYF
CDR3nt: TGTGCCTGGACGCGGGAGAACACAGATGCGCAGTATTTT
len: 13
v_gene: TRBV30
j_gene: TRBJ2-3
abundance: .
d_gene: TRBD2

CDR3aa: CVSSCLQGSHLHF
CDR3nt: TGTGTCAGCAGTTGTCTTCAAGGTTCACACCTCCACTTT
len: 13
v_gene: TRBV6-1
j_gene: TRBJ1-6
abundance: once
d_gene: .

CDR3aa: CACSGSGPSRDGYTF
CDR3nt: TGTGCCTGCAGTGGCTCCGGACCTTCGCGGGATGGCTACACCTTC
len: 15
v_gene: TRBV6-1
j_gene: TRBJ1-2
abundance: .
d_gene: .

CDR3aa: CSARREAQGYTF
CDR3nt: TGCAGTGCCCGACGAGAGGCACAGGGCTACACCTTC
len: 12
v_gene: TRBV20-1
j_gene: TRBJ1-2
abundance: many
d_gene: .